This section outlines one T cell receptor beta chain sequence together with its context. Trimming cost V 2 bases and J 5 bases; bases outside gene matches: 3. This CDR3 contains 14 residues. The germline CDR1 and CDR2 sequences are SGHRS and YFSETQ. The record originates from a study of blood T cell repertoires in COVID-19. Study processing details: Amplification with reference gene primers provided the estimates of nucleated cell counts. Sequenced by immunoSEQ multiplex PCR; TCRdb stores in-frame clones only, minus some. The V and J calls and clone size were taken over from that table, and D and trimming were inferred from the DNA. The data hold over 55,000 clones, with more than 85% observed a single time.

The V call is TRBV5-1, the J call TRBJ2-2, with 7 bases matching TRBD1. The TCR comes from a man aged 60 to 75 with acute or convalescent COVID-19. Sequencing was done on a sample of peripheral blood. The CDR3 reads CASSLPGGTGELFF. The CDR3, as DNA: TGCGCCAGCAGCTTACCAGGGGGTACCGGGGAGCTGTTTTTT.